This record looks at one T cell receptor beta chain sequence and its context. What it binds is not known. The sample originates from a study of T cell responses to AZD1222 COVID-19 vaccine. Study-wide findings and caveats: It was only a handful of AZD1222 recipients who were seropositive at baseline. After two AZD1222 doses, spike-specific TCR breadth and depth rose versus day 0. Regions 160-218 and 743-854 held dominance among vaccine-associated CD4 TCRs, which spanned spike.

The CDR3 length is 16 residues. Germline V gene lookup returns CDR1 SGHTA and CDR2 FQGNSA. Trimming stripped 1 base from V and 1 base from J, with 13 bases between. Some clones are missing from TCRdb's copy, which holds only in-frame ones; the method was immunoSEQ multiplex PCR. The data show some 150,000 clones, with 75% to 90% seen just once and about 7% held by the top ten. The chain carries TRBV7-2 and TRBJ1-1; weak D call: TRBD1 (6 bases). The specimen was peripheral blood, collected after recovery from COVID-19. The source is an adult who had recovered from COVID-19. DNA for the CDR3: TGTGCCAGCAGCTTAGGGGTTGGGGGCTGGAACACTGAAGCTTTCTTT. Translation: CASSLGVGGWNTEAFF. Supplemented by reference TRBV7-2 and TRBJ1-1, the full variable domain reads GAGVSQSPSNKVTEKGKDVELRCDPISGHTALYWYRQSLGQGLEFLIYFQGNSAPDKSGLPSDRFSAERTGGSVSTLTIQRTQQEDSAVYLCASSLGVGGWNTEAFFGQGTRLTVV.